This TCR beta chain was sequenced for a study of T cells after somatic rescue of genetic block. CDR1 MNHEY and CDR2 SMNVEV come from the germline V gene (reference sequence). V lost 2 bases and J lost 9; bases outside the gene matches: 12. CDR3 length equals 16 residues. TCRdb's table, derived via immunoSEQ multiplex PCR, lists solely in-frame clones and lacks some. The sample lists fewer than 15,000 clones; around 70% were seen once. This chain joins TRBV27 and TRBJ2-3; 9 bases are shared with TRBD2. The sample comprised peripheral blood mononuclear cells (PBMCs). The sequence derives from a man between 18 and 35 years old. The CDR3: CASSLPPLSGRITQYF. CDR3 DNA sequence: TGTGCCAGCAGTTTACCCCCACTAAGCGGGAGGATAACGCAGTATTTT.